These 30 T cell receptor beta chains share one sample of origin, sequenced in a study of T cell responses to AZD1222 COVID-19 vaccine. Sequencing used immunoSEQ multiplex PCR; TCRdb keeps in-frame clones, though not all of them. In the table there are about 180,000 clones, around nine tenths of which are singletons. Sequences were derived from peripheral blood, sampled on day 0 of AZD1222 vaccination. These receptors were collected from an adult in good health.

This rearrangement joins TRBV7-9 to TRBJ2-2; D is perhaps TRBD1 or TRBD2 (5 bases each). V was clipped by 5 bases and J by 4 bases, with 17 bases between them. This CDR3 comprises 16 residues. The germline V gene encodes CDR1 SEHNR and CDR2 FQNEAQ (reference sequence). The CDR3 DNA is TGTGCCAGCAGCCATCCCGGGGCTAGATCCACCGGGGAGCTGTTTTTT. Its translation: CASSHPGARSTGELFF.

The chain joins TRBV28 to TRBJ1-4; D is possibly TRBD1 (6 bases). Trimming removed 5 bases at V and 8 bases at J, with 15 bases between. This CDR3 has 14 residues. The germline CDR1 and CDR2 sequences are MDHEN and SYDVKM. The CDR3 DNA is TGTGCCAGCAGTCCCCCGGGGGGCGGCGAAAAACTGTTTTTT. This gives the protein CASSPPGGGEKLFF.

The chain is built from TRBV11-2 and TRBJ2-7; 13 nucleotides line up with TRBD2. CDR3 length: 15 amino acids. Germline values: CDR1 SGHAT, CDR2 FQNNGV. V shed 4 bases, J shed 2 bases, and the junction held 2 bases outside the gene matches. The CDR3: CASSSGLAGAYEQYF. The CDR3 bases are TGTGCCAGCAGCTCAGGACTAGCGGGGGCCTACGAGCAGTACTTC.

The chain links TRBV28 to TRBJ2-7; 10 nucleotides agree with TRBD1. CDR1 is MDHEN and CDR2 is SYDVKM in the germline V gene. This CDR3 region has 15 residues. Trimming removed 5 bases from V and 7 bases from J; junction bases left unmatched: 11. Here the CDR3 DNA reads TGTGCCAGCAGTCGTGCCGGGACAGGGGCTCAGGAGCAGTACTTC. Translated, it gives CASSRAGTGAQEQYF.

The V gene is TRBV6-5, the J gene TRBJ1-5, with 8 bases lining up with TRBD1. The CDR3 loop spans 15 amino acids. The germline V gene encodes CDR1 MNHEY and CDR2 SVGAGI. With 5 bases clipped from V and 0 bases from J, the junction kept 3 bases outside the gene matches. CDR3 amino acids: CASSPDRGSNQPQHF. The CDR3 DNA is TGTGCCAGCAGTCCCGACAGGGGTAGCAATCAGCCCCAGCATTTT.

The V gene is TRBV18, the J gene TRBJ1-2; the match to TRBD1 covers 10 bases. CDR1 is KGHSH and CDR2 is LQKENI in the germline V gene. V gave up 0 bases and J gave up 6 bases; unmatched junction bases: 7. The CDR3 consists of 16 residues. The CDR3 loop reads CASSPPWTGGTDGYTF. The CDR3 DNA sequence: TGTGCCAGCTCACCACCTTGGACAGGGGGTACGGATGGCTACACCTTC.

The chain links TRBV19 to TRBJ1-2; D ambiguous. Looked up from germline, CDR1 is LNHDA and CDR2 is SQIVND (reference sequence). CDR3 size: 14 residues. With 1 base removed from V and 0 bases from J, the gap between germline ends came to 6 bases. The CDR3 sequence: CASSIGRTNYGYTF. The CDR3 DNA sequence: TGTGCCAGTAGTATAGGCAGAACTAACTATGGCTACACCTTC.

This chain connects TRBV12-3 or TRBV12-4 to TRBJ1-5, with D hard to call. This CDR3 spans 13 amino acids. V shed 3 bases and J shed 1 base, with 4 bases lying between them. The CDR3 sequence is CASSLNSNQPQHF. DNA of the CDR3: TGTGCCAGCAGTTTGAACAGCAATCAGCCCCAGCATTTT.

V gene TRBV3-1 (or the pseudogene TRBV3-2) combines with J gene TRBJ1-2; D remains unclear. Looked up from germline, CDR1 is LGHDT and CDR2 is YNNKEL (reference sequence). This CDR3 spans 14 amino acids. V lost 3 bases and J lost 8, with 16 bases in between. CDR3 coding DNA: TGTGCCAGCAGCCACCGGACCCTTGATGAGGGCTACACCTTC. Translated: CASSHRTLDEGYTF.

The genes are TRBV7-8 and TRBJ1-1; D is perhaps TRBD1 (6 bases). Germline V gives CDR1 SGHVS, CDR2 FQNEAQ. There are 14 residues in the CDR3. V lost 3 bases, J lost 6 bases, and 14 bases lay in between. The CDR3 nucleotides read TGTGCCAGCAGCTTGGAGAGGGGGGTCCCTGAAGCTTTCTTT. It translates to CASSLERGVPEAFF.

The V call is TRBV6-5, the J call TRBJ2-7; a possible D gene is TRBD1 (6 bases). The CDR3 extends over 15 amino acids. Trimming cost V 0 bases and J 1 base, with 10 bases left between them. From germline, CDR1 is MNHEY and CDR2 SVGAGI. The CDR3 DNA is TGTGCCAGCAGTTACTCGCTGACAGGATCCTACGAGCAGTACTTC. This encodes CASSYSLTGSYEQYF.

The rearrangement links TRBV6-1 to TRBJ2-3, with a possible D match to TRBD2 (6 bases). CDR3 length equals 17 residues. The germline V gene encodes CDR1 MNHNS and CDR2 SASEGT. Trimming stripped 3 bases from V and 3 bases from J, with 19 bases between. CDR3 nucleotides: TGTGCCAGCAGTGAGTTCGGGGGACCGGGGAAGACAGATACGCAGTATTTT. Protein product: CASSEFGGPGKTDTQYF.

The table lists this clone with a count of one. The chain is built from TRBV2 and TRBJ2-3; 11 positions match TRBD2. CDR3 length: 15 amino acids. Looked up from germline, CDR1 is SNHLY and CDR2 is FYNNEI. Losses at the gene ends were 7 bases for V and 1 base for J; bases not matched to a gene: 4. The DNA for the CDR3 is TGTGCCAGCACCACTAGCGGGGGTCGCACAGATACGCAGTATTTT. This gives the protein CASTTSGGRTDTQYF. Complete variable domain (other parts from reference TRBV2 and TRBJ2-3): EPEVTQTPSHQVTQMGQEVILRCVPISNHLYFYWYRQILGQKVEFLVSFYNNEISEKSEIFDDQFSVERPDGSNFTLKIRSTKLEDSAMYFCASTTSGGRTDTQYFGPGTRLTVL.

The chain combines TRBV6-6 with TRBJ1-6; 8 bases agree with TRBD1. The length of the CDR3 is 14 residues. J gave up 7 bases and V 4 bases, and 3 bases lay outside the gene matches. Germline values: CDR1 MNHNY, CDR2 SVGAGI (reference sequence). Here the CDR3 DNA reads TGTGCCAGCAGTTTCGGGACAGGAAATTCACCCCTCCACTTT. Amino acids: CASSFGTGNSPLHF.

The chain couples TRBV7-9 to TRBJ2-7; D uncertain. The CDR3 covers 12 residues. Per the germline V gene, CDR1 is SEHNR and CDR2 is FQNEAQ (reference sequence). Trimming pared 2 bases from V and 2 bases from J, leaving 4 bases between. As DNA, the CDR3 is TGTGCCAGCAGCTTAATCGCCTACGAGCAGTACTTC. Translated, it gives CASSLIAYEQYF.

The chain recombines TRBV7-9 with TRBJ1-2; 10 bases fit TRBD1. The CDR3 contains 12 residues. V lost 5 bases and J lost 7; bases outside the gene matches: 1. CDR1 is SEHNR, CDR2 FQNEAQ, per germline (reference sequence). CDR3: CASSRDRGGYTF. The CDR3, as DNA: TGTGCCAGCAGCCGGGACAGGGGTGGCTACACCTTC.

The chain recombines TRBV10-3 with TRBJ2-3; TRBD1 aligns across 9 bases. CDR3 size: 17 residues. With V trimmed by 4 bases and J by 1 base, 9 bases remained unmatched. Germline values: CDR1 ENHRY, CDR2 SYGVKD. In nucleotides, the CDR3 is TGTGCCATCAGTGGGTTTGGACAGGGGACTGGCACAGATACGCAGTATTTT. Translated: CAISGFGQGTGTDTQYF.

The chain links TRBV7-3 to TRBJ1-1; no reliable D call. Trimming stripped 1 base from V and 6 bases from J, with 12 bases between. The CDR3 loop spans 14 amino acids. The germline V gene has CDR1 SGHTA and CDR2 FQGTGA. The CDR3 sequence: CASSLISGGSEAFF. For the CDR3, the DNA is TGTGCCAGCAGCTTAATTTCAGGAGGGTCTGAAGCTTTCTTT.

The chain carries TRBV6-5 and TRBJ1-2; 7 bases match TRBD1. The CDR3 has 13 residues. Per the germline V gene, CDR1 is MNHEY and CDR2 is SVGAGI. The V segment lost 2 bases and the J segment 8 bases; nucleotides outside the gene matches: 5. CDR3 amino acids: CASSYSRGSGYTF. CDR3 coding DNA: TGTGCCAGCAGTTACAGCAGGGGGAGCGGCTACACCTTC.

The chain couples TRBV24-1 to TRBJ2-5, with D possibly matching TRBD1 (5 bases). The CDR3 has 14 amino acids. Trimming took off 1 base at V and 4 bases at J, with 9 bases between the two ends. CDR1 KGHDR and CDR2 SFDVKD come from the germline V gene. CDR3 residues: CATSDFDSLETQYF. CDR3 in DNA: TGTGCCACCAGTGATTTTGACAGTTTAGAGACCCAGTACTTC.

This chain uses TRBV30 with TRBJ2-7, with a weak D call TRBD1 (6 bases). Per the germline V gene, CDR1 is GTSNPN and CDR2 is SVGIG (reference sequence). CDR3 length: 13 amino acids. V lost 7 bases and J 1 base, leaving 14 bases between the germline ends. The DNA for the CDR3 is TGTGCCTCGTACAGGGTGAGATCCTACGAGCAGTACTTC. It codes for CASYRVRSYEQYF.

The chain is built from TRBV4-3 and TRBJ2-1; TRBD1 is a possible D gene (5 bases). Germline CDR1 is LGHNA and CDR2 is YSLEER. V gave up 2 bases and J gave up 7 bases, with 15 bases separating them. This CDR3 comprises 15 residues. The CDR3 DNA reads TGCGCCAGCAGCCAACTCGGACACAGACCTAATGAGCAGTTCTTC. Translating gives CASSQLGHRPNEQFF.

This clone was detected only once. V and J are TRBV5-8 and TRBJ1-5; D might be TRBD1 (5 bases). This CDR3 spans 15 amino acids. Trimming removed 0 bases at V and 5 bases at J, with 12 bases between. Germline-derived CDR1 and CDR2 are SGHTS and YDEGEE. This CDR3 reads CASSLGTNFYQPQHF. Here the CDR3 DNA reads TGTGCCAGCAGCTTGGGGACAAACTTTTATCAGCCCCAGCATTTT. Filled out from reference TRBV5-8 and TRBJ1-5, the complete variable domain reads EAGVTQSPTHLIKTRGQQATLRCSPISGHTSVYWYQQALGLGLQFLLWYDEGEERNRGNFPPRFSGRQFPNYSSELNVNALELEDSALYLCASSLGTNFYQPQHFGDGTRLSIL.

The chain links TRBV9 to TRBJ2-5, with 7 bases matching TRBD2. The germline V gene encodes CDR1 SGDLS and CDR2 YYNGEE. This CDR3 spans 15 amino acids. The J segment lost 5 bases and the V segment lost 4 bases, leaving 11 bases of the junction unmatched. The CDR3 reads CASSLTTGGRETQYF. The CDR3 DNA reads TGTGCCAGCAGCCTCACCACCGGGGGGAGGGAGACCCAGTACTTC.

The rearrangement uses TRBV28 and TRBJ2-2; TRBD2 agrees at 7 bases. Per germline, CDR1 MDHEN and CDR2 SYDVKM. The V and J ends lost 2 bases and 5 bases, in that order; junction bases with no gene match: 5. There are 15 residues in the CDR3. The CDR3: CASSLATGGTGELFF. In DNA form, the CDR3 reads TGTGCCAGCAGTTTAGCCACGGGGGGTACCGGGGAGCTGTTTTTT.

The genes are TRBV6-2 or TRBV6-3 and TRBJ1-5; D gene uncertain. Germline V gene data show CDR1 as MNHEY and CDR2 as SVGEGT. V was clipped by 0 bases and J by 0 bases, with 12 bases between them. The CDR3 is made up of 17 amino acids. CDR3 amino acids: CASSYSGRTYSNQPQHF. CDR3 nucleotides: TGTGCCAGCAGTTACTCCGGCAGAACCTATAGCAATCAGCCCCAGCATTTT.

This chain joins TRBV28 and TRBJ1-2; D ambiguous. V lost 2 bases, J lost 7 bases, and 11 bases lay in between. CDR1 and CDR2 from the germline V gene are MDHEN and SYDVKM. This CDR3 contains 13 residues. The CDR3 nucleotides read TGTGCCAGCAGTTTAGGAGTTCCGACTGGCTACACCTTC. Its translation: CASSLGVPTGYTF.

The V gene is TRBV7-8, the J gene TRBJ1-6; 7 positions agree with TRBD1. CDR1 and CDR2 from the germline V gene are SGHVS and FQNEAQ. The CDR3 covers 17 residues. V lost 0 bases and J lost 6; bases outside the gene matches: 8. The CDR3 sequence is CASSLARLTGSNSPLHF. The CDR3 DNA reads as TGTGCCAGCAGCTTAGCTCGCCTGACAGGGTCTAATTCACCCCTCCACTTT.

The V call is TRBV11-2, the J call TRBJ1-6, with D perhaps TRBD1 (5 bases). The germline V and J ends were trimmed by 7 bases and 7 bases, with 14 bases remaining between them. Per the germline V gene, CDR1 is SGHAT and CDR2 is FQNNGV. This CDR3 is 14 amino acids long. The CDR3 DNA reads TGTGCCAGCACCGGGGGAGGAGGCAATTCACCCCTCCACTTT. This encodes CASTGGGGNSPLHF.

This chain links TRBV27 with TRBJ1-1; the match to TRBD1 covers 10 bases. Germline V gives CDR1 MNHEY, CDR2 SMNVEV (reference sequence). J was trimmed by 8 bases and V by 5 bases; bases with no gene match: 8. CDR3 length: 14 amino acids. The CDR3 nucleotides are TGTGCCAGCAGTCCTCGGGACAGGGGCATCGAAGCTTTCTTT. It encodes CASSPRDRGIEAFF.